This T cell receptor beta chain is from a study of control samples from healthy donors and cancer patients. Profiled with immunoSEQ multiplex PCR; TCRdb holds only in-frame clones, not every one. The sample has about 39,000 clones; around four fifths are singletons. For this clone: Other DNA sequences in the same sample also yield this CDR3.

Germline CDR1 is SGHRS and CDR2 is YFSETQ. With 5 bases clipped from V and 0 bases from J, the junction kept 8 bases outside the gene matches. This CDR3 has 15 amino acids. The specimen sequenced was blood. The sequence came from a man between 60 and 75 years old in good health. J is TRBJ2-7 and V is TRBV5-1, with 7 positions matching TRBD1. The CDR3 spells CASRKTGEGSYEQYF. The CDR3 nucleotides are TGCGCCAGCAGGAAAACAGGGGAAGGCTCCTACGAGCAGTACTTC. The whole variable domain, filled in from reference TRBV5-1 and TRBJ2-7, reads KAGVTQTPRYLIKTRGQQVTLSCSPISGHRSVSWYQQTPGQGLQFLFEYFSETQRNKGNFPGRFSGRQFSNSRSEMNVSTLELGDSALYLCASRKTGEGSYEQYFGPGTRLTVT.